These 13 T cell receptor beta chains were all obtained from the same sample, sequenced in a study of blood T cell repertoires in COVID-19. Sequencing used immunoSEQ multiplex PCR; TCRdb keeps in-frame clones, though not all of them. Of some 77,000 clones in the sample, around 88% were seen once. Specimen: peripheral blood. The receptors were sampled from a man aged 30 to 45 with acute or convalescent COVID-19.

V gene TRBV27 combines with J gene TRBJ2-7; 13 bases match TRBD2. The CDR3 length is 13 residues. After removal of 6 bases from V and 4 bases from J, the junction contained 0 bases not matched to a gene. The V gene's germline CDR1 is MNHEY and CDR2 SMNVEV (reference sequence). The chain's CDR3 is CASRGLAGYEQYF. As DNA, the CDR3 is TGTGCCAGCAGGGGACTAGCGGGATACGAGCAGTACTTC.

This chain links TRBV24-1 with TRBJ2-7, with D possibly being TRBD1 (5 bases). The CDR3 consists of 14 residues. V was pared by 0 bases and J by 3 bases, with 8 bases between. CDR1 KGHDR and CDR2 SFDVKD come from the germline V gene. The CDR3 is CATSDLGQNYEQYF. CDR3 sequence (DNA): TGTGCCACCAGTGATTTGGGACAAAACTACGAGCAGTACTTC.

The V call is TRBV28, the J call TRBJ2-6; D not certain. The CDR3 is made up of 13 amino acids. V shed 6 bases and J shed 2 bases, with 5 bases lying between them. Germline V lookup: CDR1 MDHEN, CDR2 SYDVKM. This CDR3 reads CASRAPGANVLTF. In nucleotides, the CDR3 is TGTGCCAGCAGGGCCCCTGGGGCCAACGTCCTGACTTTC.

V gene TRBV5-1 combines with J gene TRBJ2-5, with a possible D match to TRBD2 (6 bases). Trimming took off 3 bases at V and 4 bases at J, with 19 bases between the two ends. The CDR3 has 16 amino acids. Germline loops: CDR1 SGHRS, CDR2 YFSETQ. Here the CDR3 reads CASSSSPGGNLETQYF. Written as DNA, the CDR3 is TGCGCCAGCAGCTCGTCGCCGGGCGGGAATTTAGAGACCCAGTACTTC.

This chain joins TRBV7-2 and TRBJ1-1; 8 nucleotides align to TRBD1. The V gene's germline CDR1 is SGHTA and CDR2 FQGNSA. V lost 5 bases to trimming and J lost 3 bases; unmatched junction nucleotides: 5. There are 14 residues in the CDR3. CDR3 region: CASSTQGGYTEAFF. CDR3 coding DNA: TGTGCCAGCAGCACACAGGGGGGGTACACTGAAGCTTTCTTT.

V usage is TRBV28 and J usage is TRBJ2-2, with D tentatively TRBD2 (5 bases). Trimming left V 6 bases short and J 6 bases short, with 11 bases between. Germline values: CDR1 MDHEN, CDR2 SYDVKM. The CDR3 runs to 13 residues. CDR3 amino acids: CASSTSSPGELFF. The CDR3 nucleotides read TGTGCCAGCAGCACCTCTAGCCCCGGGGAGCTGTTTTTT. Full variable domain (rest looked up from reference TRBV28 and TRBJ2-2): DVKVTQSSRYLVKRTGEKVFLECVQDMDHENMFWYRQDPGLGLRLIYFSYDVKMKEKGDIPEGYSVSREKKERFSLILESASTNQTSMYLCASSTSSPGELFFGEGSRLTVL.

This chain connects TRBV6-5 to TRBJ2-1; tentatively, D is TRBD2 (6 bases). Trimming took off 8 bases at V and 5 bases at J, with 19 bases between the two ends. This CDR3 comprises 15 residues. Germline V gene lookup returns CDR1 MNHEY and CDR2 SVGAGI. CDR3 loop: CASCRGGQSDNEQFF. DNA of the CDR3: TGTGCCAGCTGTAGGGGAGGACAATCGGACAATGAGCAGTTCTTC.

This rearrangement joins TRBV28 to TRBJ1-2, with TRBD1 matching 7 bases. V dropped 5 bases and J dropped 8; count of bases not matched to a gene: 11. This CDR3 is built from 14 residues. Germline V gene data show CDR1 as MDHEN and CDR2 as SYDVKM. The CDR3 nucleotides read TGTGCCAGCAGTGACCCTACAGGGGTGGGAGGCTACACCTTC. Its translation is CASSDPTGVGGYTF.

The genes are TRBV4-2 and TRBJ2-1; 12 nucleotides match TRBD2. This CDR3 spans 16 amino acids. V gave up 1 base and J gave up 3 bases; unmatched junction bases: 1. Germline V gene sequence: CDR1 LGHNA, CDR2 YNFKEQ. Written as DNA, the CDR3 is TGTGCCAGCAGCCAAGGACTAGCGGGAGTCTACAATGAGCAGTTCTTC. Encoded protein: CASSQGLAGVYNEQFF.

The V gene is TRBV7-2, the J gene TRBJ2-5, with TRBD2 identical over 9 bases. Germline V gene sequence: CDR1 SGHTA, CDR2 FQGNSA. CDR3 size: 14 residues. J was trimmed by 6 bases and V by 6 bases; bases with no gene match: 8. The CDR3 sequence is CASRETSGEKTQYF. DNA of the CDR3: TGTGCCAGCAGAGAGACTAGCGGTGAAAAGACCCAGTACTTC.

The V gene is TRBV5-1, the J gene TRBJ2-7; 9 nucleotides agree with TRBD2. The V segment lost 1 base and the J segment 5 bases; nucleotides outside the gene matches: 4. CDR1 and CDR2 (germline): SGHRS, YFSETQ. The length of the CDR3 is 14 residues. The CDR3 coding sequence is TGCGCCAGCAGCTTGTCGCGGGAGGGCCACGAGCAGTACTTC. This gives the protein CASSLSREGHEQYF.

The chain employs TRBV30 and TRBJ2-1; a weak D match, TRBD2 (6 bases). The CDR3 is 13 amino acids. Germline lookup yields CDR1 GTSNPN and CDR2 SVGIG (reference sequence). The DNA of the CDR3 is TGTGCTGGGGGGACGGGAACATACAATGAGCAGTTCTTC. Translation gives CAGGTGTYNEQFF.

This clone was detected only once. The chain combines TRBV10-1 with TRBJ2-3; perhaps TRBD2 as D (6 bases). With 2 bases removed from V and 4 bases from J, the gap between germline ends came to 16 bases. The CDR3 is 16 residues long. CDR1 is WNHNN, CDR2 SYGVQD, per germline (reference sequence). This CDR3 reads CASSEGQRREADTQYF. CDR3 nucleotides: TGCGCCAGCAGTGAGGGCCAGCGGCGGGAAGCAGATACGCAGTATTTT.